This T cell receptor beta chain was identified during a study of control samples from healthy donors and cancer patients. This clone has just one count. Only in-frame clones appear in the TCRdb table, and some are missing; sequencing was by immunoSEQ multiplex PCR. The sample has some 150,000 clones, roughly 95% seen once. The germline V gene has CDR1 SNHLY and CDR2 FYNNEI. V shed 9 bases, J shed 5 bases, and the junction held 3 bases outside the gene matches. The CDR3 contains 13 residues. The genes are TRBV2 and TRBJ2-3; TRBD2 matches 12 bases. The sample taken for sequencing was blood. The sequence came from a woman aged 25 to 39 in good health. The CDR3 DNA follows: TGTGCCAGTGCGGGACTAGCGGGAGATACGCAGTATTTT. Encoded protein: CASAGLAGDTQYF.